The source of this T cell receptor (beta chain) is a study of T-cell memory formation after mild COVID-19. Findings of the study overall: Some clones that responded were present in memory (sampled pre-infection), which suggests cross-reactive memory joined. While clones contracting from day 15 to 85 were balanced between CD4 and CD8, later expanders leaned CD4+. Contracting CD4+ clones lay largely in CM and EM, with CD8+ ones residing in EMRA.

TCRdb used MiXCR to reprocess the 5' RACE reads, holding one entry per CDR3 protein. The data contain 550,000 to 600,000 distinct CDR3 sequences, roughly 17% of them singletons. As to this clonotype: Its target is not known.

Sequencing was carried out using PBMCs or a T cell subset sorted from them (not recorded which). The receptor's source is an adult woman who had mild COVID-19 (a few samples of this study predate the infection). Cell type and time point are not known.

The CDR3 region is CASSQMLDTIYF. The CDR3 DNA reads TGCGCCAGCAGCCAAATGCTAGACACCATATATTTT. The V and J genes are TRBV4-1 and TRBJ1-3; D gene ambiguous. The CDR3 contains 12 residues. The germline CDR1 and CDR2 sequences are MGHRA and YSYEKL. The V and J ends lost 2 bases and 8 bases respectively, with 7 bases between them.